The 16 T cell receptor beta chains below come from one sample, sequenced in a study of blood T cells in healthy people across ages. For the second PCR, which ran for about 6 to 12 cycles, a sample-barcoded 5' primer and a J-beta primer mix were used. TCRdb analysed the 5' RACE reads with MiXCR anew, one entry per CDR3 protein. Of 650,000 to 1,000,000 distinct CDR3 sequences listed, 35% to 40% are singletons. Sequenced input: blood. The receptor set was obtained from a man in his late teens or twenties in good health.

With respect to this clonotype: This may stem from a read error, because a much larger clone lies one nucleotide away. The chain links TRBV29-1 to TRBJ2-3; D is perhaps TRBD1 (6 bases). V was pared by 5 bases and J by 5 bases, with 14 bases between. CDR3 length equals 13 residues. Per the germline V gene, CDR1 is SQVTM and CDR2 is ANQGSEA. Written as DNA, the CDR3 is TGCAGCGTTAGGGCCACAGGGCGAGATACGCAGTATTTT. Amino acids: CSVRATGRDTQYF.

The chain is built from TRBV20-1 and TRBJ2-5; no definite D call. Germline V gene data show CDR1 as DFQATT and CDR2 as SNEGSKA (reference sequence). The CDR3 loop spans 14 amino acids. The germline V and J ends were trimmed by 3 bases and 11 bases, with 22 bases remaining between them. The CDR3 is CSASPGPYLNEQYF. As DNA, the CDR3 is TGCAGTGCTAGCCCGGGCCCCTACTTAAATGAGCAGTACTTC.

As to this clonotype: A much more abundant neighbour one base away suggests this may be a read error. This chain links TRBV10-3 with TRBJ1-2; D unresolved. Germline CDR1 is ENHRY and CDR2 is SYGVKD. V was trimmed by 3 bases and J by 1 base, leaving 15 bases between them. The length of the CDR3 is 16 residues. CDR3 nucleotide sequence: TGTGCCATCAGTGATTCACGGCAGTTAGTTAACTATGGCTACACCTTC. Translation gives CAISDSRQLVNYGYTF.

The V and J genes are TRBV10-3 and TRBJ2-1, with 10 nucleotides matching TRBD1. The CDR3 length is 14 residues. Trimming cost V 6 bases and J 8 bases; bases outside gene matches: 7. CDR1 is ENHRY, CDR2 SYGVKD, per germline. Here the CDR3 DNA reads TGTGCCATCAGAGATGACAGGGGGCTGGATGAGCAGTTCTTC. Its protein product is CAIRDDRGLDEQFF.

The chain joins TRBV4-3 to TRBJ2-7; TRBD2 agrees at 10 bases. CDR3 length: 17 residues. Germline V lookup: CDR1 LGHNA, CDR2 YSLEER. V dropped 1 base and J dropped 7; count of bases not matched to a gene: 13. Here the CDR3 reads CASSQVSISGGGNEQYF. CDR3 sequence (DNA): TGCGCCAGCAGCCAAGTCTCTATCAGCGGGGGGGGTAATGAGCAGTACTTC.

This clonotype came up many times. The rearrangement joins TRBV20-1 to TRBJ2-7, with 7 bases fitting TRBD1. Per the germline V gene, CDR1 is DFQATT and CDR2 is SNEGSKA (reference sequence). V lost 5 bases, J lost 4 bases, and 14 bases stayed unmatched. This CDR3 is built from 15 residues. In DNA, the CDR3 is TGCAGTGCTCGACAGGGAGCCTCTACCAATTACGAGCAGTACTTC. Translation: CSARQGASTNYEQYF.

This CDR3 is CASSLGGRPIEQYF. CDR3 sequence (DNA): TGTGCCAGCAGCTTAGGGGGCAGGCCAATTGAGCAGTACTTC. The chain joins TRBV7-2 to TRBJ2-7, with D possibly being TRBD1 (5 bases). Trimming pared 1 base from V and 7 bases from J, leaving 14 bases between. Germline V gene sequence: CDR1 SGHTA, CDR2 FQGNSA. CDR3 length: 14 residues.

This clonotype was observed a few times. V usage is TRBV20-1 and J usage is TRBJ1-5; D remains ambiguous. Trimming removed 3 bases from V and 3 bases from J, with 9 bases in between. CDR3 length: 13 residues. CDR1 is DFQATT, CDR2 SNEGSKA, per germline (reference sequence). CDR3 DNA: TGCAGTGCTAGGGACGCTAACAATCAGCCCCAGCATTTT. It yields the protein CSARDANNQPQHF.

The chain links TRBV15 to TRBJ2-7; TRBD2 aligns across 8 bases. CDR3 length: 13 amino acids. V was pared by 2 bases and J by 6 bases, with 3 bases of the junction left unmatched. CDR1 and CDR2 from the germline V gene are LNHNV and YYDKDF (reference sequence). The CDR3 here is CATSRHRGGEQYF. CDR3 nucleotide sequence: TGTGCCACCAGCAGACACCGGGGGGGCGAGCAGTACTTC.

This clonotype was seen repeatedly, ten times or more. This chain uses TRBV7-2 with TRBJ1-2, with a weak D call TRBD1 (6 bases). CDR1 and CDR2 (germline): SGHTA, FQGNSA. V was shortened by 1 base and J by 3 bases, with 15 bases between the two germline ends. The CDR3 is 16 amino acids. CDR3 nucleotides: TGTGCCAGCAGCTTAGTAGAGGGGGGGTTGCACTATGGCTACACCTTC. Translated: CASSLVEGGLHYGYTF.

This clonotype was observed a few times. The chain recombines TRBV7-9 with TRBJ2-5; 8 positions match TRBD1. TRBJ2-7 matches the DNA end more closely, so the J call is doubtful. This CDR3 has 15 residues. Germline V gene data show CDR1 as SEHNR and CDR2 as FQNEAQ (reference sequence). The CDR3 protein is CASSSHRGNLHEQYF. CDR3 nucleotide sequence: TGTGCCAGCAGCAGTCACAGGGGGAATCTCCACGAGCAGTACTTC.

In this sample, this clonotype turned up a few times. CDR3 DNA: TGTGCCAGCAAGCCGGCCGGACGCGGCTATGGCTACACCTTC. Amino acids: CASKPAGRGYGYTF. V gene TRBV27 combines with J gene TRBJ1-2; no clear D gene. Germline values: CDR1 MNHEY, CDR2 SMNVEV (reference sequence). The CDR3 has 14 residues. The ends were cut back, 7 bases at V and 4 bases at J, with 16 bases in the middle.

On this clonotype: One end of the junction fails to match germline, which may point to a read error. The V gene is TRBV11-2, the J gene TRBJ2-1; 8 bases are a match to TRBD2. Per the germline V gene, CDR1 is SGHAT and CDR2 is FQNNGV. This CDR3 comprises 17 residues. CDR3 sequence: CASSSAPGGAKYNGQFF. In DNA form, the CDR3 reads TGTGCCAGCAGCTCTGCCCCCGGGGGGGCGAAGTACAATGGGCAGTTCTTC. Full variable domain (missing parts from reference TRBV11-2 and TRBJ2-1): EAGVAQSPRYKIIEKRQSVAFWCNPISGHATLYWYQQILGQGPKLLIQFQNNGVVDDSQLPKDRFSAERLKGVDSTLKIQPAKLEDSAVYLCASSSAPGGAKYNGQFFGPGTRLTVL.

CDR3 sequence: CASSQGGGTLEQYF. The CDR3 coding sequence is TGTGCCAGCAGCCAAGGAGGAGGTACTCTCGAGCAGTACTTC. V gene TRBV14 combines with J gene TRBJ2-7; TRBD2 might be the D (5 bases). V was pared by 1 base and J by 6 bases, with 13 bases between. Germline loops: CDR1 SGHDN, CDR2 FVKESK. This CDR3 has 14 amino acids.

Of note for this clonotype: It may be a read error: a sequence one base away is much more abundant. DNA of the CDR3: TGTGCCAGCAGCTTAGGGACCGGGCCACAATACAATGATCAGTTCTTC. This translates into CASSLGTGPQYNDQFF. The chain carries TRBV7-2 and TRBJ2-1; D is unresolved. The CDR3 is 16 amino acids. Germline lookup yields CDR1 SGHTA and CDR2 FQGNSA.

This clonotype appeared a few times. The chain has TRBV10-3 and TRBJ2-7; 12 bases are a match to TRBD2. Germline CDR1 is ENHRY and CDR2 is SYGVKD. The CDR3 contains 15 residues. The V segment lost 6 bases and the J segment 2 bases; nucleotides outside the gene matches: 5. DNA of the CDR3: TGTGCCATCAGCCCTAGCGGGGGGGTCACCTACGAGCAGTACTTC. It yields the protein CAISPSGGVTYEQYF.